These 24 T cell receptor beta chains were sequenced from one sample in a study of cytomegalovirus exposure and HLA in healthy donors. The PCR had 60 Vbeta and 13 Jbeta primers. TCRdb keeps only in-frame clones here, not all; method: immunoSEQ multiplex PCR. The sample includes approximately 250,000 clones, about three quarters of them seen just once. What was sequenced was PBMCs. The receptors stem from a boy aged 10-17 years in good health and CMV-seronegative.

The gene calls are TRBV5-4 and TRBJ2-2; a weak D match, TRBD2 (6 bases). Trimming took 3 bases from V and 4 from J, leaving 16 bases between them. Germline CDR1 SGHNT, CDR2 YYREEE (reference sequence). The CDR3 spans 16 residues. The CDR3 region is CASSSEGPTPTGELFF. The DNA of the CDR3 is TGTGCCAGCAGCTCGGAGGGACCCACCCCCACCGGGGAGCTGTTTTTT.

This clone came up once. The chain links TRBV6-5 to TRBJ1-4; D unclear. Germline lookup yields CDR1 MNHEY and CDR2 SVGAGI. Trimming removed 0 bases from V and 1 base from J, with 6 bases in between. This CDR3 has 15 amino acids. In DNA, the CDR3 is TGTGCCAGCAGTTACTCGCCGGGAACTAATGAAAAACTGTTTTTT. It yields the protein CASSYSPGTNEKLFF.

This clone came up once. The chain is built from TRBV9 and TRBJ1-2, with no clear D. The V end lost 3 bases, the J end lost 4 bases, and 13 bases lay between the germline ends. Germline CDR1 and CDR2: SGDLS and YYNGEE. This CDR3 has 14 amino acids. The CDR3 region is CASSGGLTSYGYTF. For the CDR3, the DNA is TGTGCCAGCAGCGGCGGTTTGACCTCCTATGGCTACACCTTC.

The chain links TRBV28 to TRBJ1-5, with 8 bases fitting TRBD1. This CDR3 region has 15 residues. The V gene end was trimmed by 5 bases and the J gene end by 5 bases; junction bases not matched to a gene: 8. Germline loops: CDR1 MDHEN, CDR2 SYDVKM. Written as DNA, the CDR3 is TGTGCCAGCAGTGCGATTACAGGGGGGCATCAGCCCCAGCATTTT. This gives the protein CASSAITGGHQPQHF.

This rearrangement joins TRBV4-1 to TRBJ2-7; the D gene is possibly TRBD1 (6 bases). The CDR3 loop spans 14 amino acids. V gave up 2 bases and J gave up 5 bases, with 13 bases separating them. The germline CDR1 and CDR2 sequences are MGHRA and YSYEKL. The DNA for the CDR3 is TGCGCCAGCAGCCAAACTGGGCAGGGGCACGAGCAGTACTTC. Amino acid sequence: CASSQTGQGHEQYF.

CDR3 DNA sequence: TGTGCCAGCTACCCAGGACAGGGGGTCTTAGGCGAGCAGTACTTC. Translating gives CASYPGQGVLGEQYF. This rearrangement joins TRBV25-1 to TRBJ2-7; 10 bases are shared with TRBD1. With V trimmed by 8 bases and J by 6 bases, 13 bases remained unmatched. The CDR3 consists of 15 residues. Germline V CDR1 and CDR2: MGHDK, SYGVNS.

This chain links TRBV15 with TRBJ1-5; 7 nucleotides line up with TRBD1. Germline-derived CDR1 and CDR2 are LNHNV and YYDKDF (reference sequence). With 2 bases clipped from V and 1 base from J, the junction kept 14 bases outside the gene matches. This CDR3 spans 19 amino acids. The CDR3 DNA sequence: TGTGCCACCAGCAGACCATCACTGGGGTTACAGGGGAGCAATCAGCCCCAGCATTTT. Residues: CATSRPSLGLQGSNQPQHF.

This sequence joins TRBV5-6 and TRBJ2-7, with a weak D call TRBD2 (5 bases). The CDR3 is made up of 14 amino acids. Trimming shortened V by 2 bases and J by 1 base, and 10 bases separated the two germline ends. Germline-derived CDR1 and CDR2 are SGHDT and YYEEEE. CDR3 sequence (DNA): TGTGCCAGCAGCTTAGCGGAGGATTCCTACGAGCAGTACTTC. Translating gives CASSLAEDSYEQYF.

This clone appeared a few times. V usage is TRBV4-1 and J usage is TRBJ2-7; the D gene is possibly TRBD1 (5 bases). Germline V gene sequence: CDR1 MGHRA, CDR2 YSYEKL. V was cut by 3 bases and J by 2 bases, with 11 bases left in between. The CDR3 has 14 residues. The chain's CDR3 is CASSHARGTYEQYF. CDR3 nucleotide sequence: TGCGCCAGCAGCCACGCAAGGGGCACCTACGAGCAGTACTTC.

The chain carries TRBV19 and TRBJ1-2; 7 bases are shared with TRBD1. The germline gives CDR1 LNHDA, CDR2 SQIVND (reference sequence). The CDR3 spans 14 residues. The V gene end was trimmed by 3 bases and the J gene end by 2 bases; junction bases not matched to a gene: 3. CDR3 sequence: CASSIDRDNYGYTF. The CDR3 nucleotides read TGTGCCAGTAGTATTGACAGGGACAACTATGGCTACACCTTC.

This sequence joins TRBV30 and TRBJ2-2, with unresolved D. V was trimmed by 4 bases and J by 2 bases, leaving 11 bases between them. CDR3 length: 14 residues. Germline CDR1 and CDR2: GTSNPN and SVGIG (reference sequence). CDR3 protein: CAWTLTLNTGELFF. The CDR3 DNA reads as TGTGCCTGGACCCTAACTCTAAACACCGGGGAGCTGTTTTTT.

The chain has TRBV9 and TRBJ2-1, with 9 bases fitting TRBD1. V dropped 1 base and J dropped 0; count of bases not matched to a gene: 11. Germline CDR1 and CDR2: SGDLS and YYNGEE. The CDR3 has 19 amino acids. This chain's CDR3 is CASSVKPGTGSGSYNEQFF. The CDR3 region has the DNA TGTGCCAGCAGCGTAAAGCCCGGGACAGGGTCGGGCTCCTACAATGAGCAGTTCTTC.

The chain recombines TRBV5-4 with TRBJ1-1, with D tentatively TRBD1 (6 bases). V was clipped by 0 bases and J by 2 bases, with 11 bases between them. Per germline, CDR1 SGHNT and CDR2 YYREEE (reference sequence). The CDR3 has 15 residues. The CDR3 DNA sequence: TGTGCCAGCAGCTTGGTCGGGGGGCTCAACACTGAAGCTTTCTTT. This codes for CASSLVGGLNTEAFF.

The chain combines TRBV29-1 with TRBJ1-3; 7 bases map to TRBD1. V lost 4 bases, J lost 2 bases, and 2 bases stayed unmatched. This CDR3 spans 13 amino acids. Germline CDR1 SQVTM, CDR2 ANQGSEA. CDR3 amino acids: CSVGRGPGNTIYF. The CDR3 DNA sequence: TGCAGCGTTGGGAGGGGGCCTGGAAACACCATATATTTT.

This chain joins TRBV5-1 and TRBJ1-1; 10 bases line up with TRBD1. Germline CDR1 SGHRS, CDR2 YFSETQ. The J segment lost 6 bases and the V segment lost 1 base, leaving 6 bases of the junction unmatched. The CDR3 runs 15 residues. The CDR3 DNA is TGCGCCAGCAGCTTGATGGGGACAGGGGCCTCTGAAGCTTTCTTT. Residues: CASSLMGTGASEAFF.

This chain joins TRBV29-1 and TRBJ2-1, with 7 bases aligning to TRBD1. V trimming: 7 bases; J trimming: 3 bases; junction bases outside the gene matches: 3. CDR3 length: 12 residues. Germline CDR1 reads SQVTM; CDR2 reads ANQGSEA. The CDR3 DNA reads TGCAGCGACAGGGGTCTCTACAATGAGCAGTTCTTC. Translated, it gives CSDRGLYNEQFF.

V and J are TRBV30 and TRBJ1-1, with TRBD1 identical over 7 bases. There are 16 residues in the CDR3. Germline V CDR1 and CDR2: GTSNPN, SVGIG (reference sequence). J gave up 7 bases and V 0 bases, and 14 bases lay outside the gene matches. This CDR3 reads CAWSVLSPGGHVEAFF. CDR3 coding DNA: TGTGCCTGGAGTGTACTGTCCCCAGGGGGGCATGTTGAAGCTTTCTTT. The full variable domain, its missing parts supplied by reference TRBV30 and TRBJ1-1, is SQTIHQWPATLVQPVGSPLSLECTVEGTSNPNLYWYRQAAGRGLQLLFYSVGIGQISSEVPQNLSASRPQDRQFILSSKKLLLSDSGFYLCAWSVLSPGGHVEAFFGQGTRLTVV.

This sequence joins TRBV6-5 and TRBJ1-1; D remains unclear. This CDR3 contains 11 residues. In germline, CDR1 is MNHEY, CDR2 SVGAGI. V lost 5 bases and J lost 8, with 9 bases in between. The CDR3: CASSTPGEAFF. As DNA, the CDR3 is TGTGCCAGCAGTACCCCAGGAGAAGCTTTCTTT.

The V gene is TRBV19, the J gene TRBJ2-1; 10 positions agree with TRBD2. V was clipped by 5 bases and J by 5 bases; unmatched bases: 12. Germline lookup yields CDR1 LNHDA and CDR2 SQIVND (reference sequence). The CDR3 is made up of 17 amino acids. CDR3 bases: TGTGCCAGTAGTGGTAGGACTAGCGGAGGAGGAGACAATGAGCAGTTCTTC. This sequence encodes CASSGRTSGGGDNEQFF.

This rearrangement joins TRBV6-6 to TRBJ1-5; 7 bases map to TRBD1. CDR3 length: 16 residues. The germline gives CDR1 MNHNY, CDR2 SVGAGI (reference sequence). V shed 2 bases, J shed 6 bases, and the junction held 10 bases outside the gene matches. CDR3: CASSYSLTGFGQPQHF. CDR3 bases: TGTGCCAGCAGTTACAGCTTGACAGGGTTTGGTCAGCCCCAGCATTTT.

V gene TRBV5-1 combines with J gene TRBJ2-1, with 7 bases that match TRBD2. Germline lookup yields CDR1 SGHRS and CDR2 YFSETQ. The CDR3 is made up of 16 amino acids. The ends lost 2 bases at V and 6 bases at J; junction bases unmatched: 11. Here the CDR3 reads CASSLPLAESFNEQFF. The CDR3, as DNA: TGCGCCAGCAGCTTACCCCTAGCGGAGTCATTCAATGAGCAGTTCTTC.

CDR3 DNA: TGTGCCAGCGCGGGACAGATTAATCAGCCCCAGCATTTT. Translation: CASAGQINQPQHF. The rearrangement joins TRBV6-1 to TRBJ1-5; 7 bases agree with TRBD1. V shed 8 bases, J shed 4 bases, and the junction held 5 bases outside the gene matches. The CDR3 extends over 13 amino acids. The germline CDR1 and CDR2 sequences are MNHNS and SASEGT.

This rearrangement joins TRBV6-1 to TRBJ1-3; D gene uncertain. Germline-derived CDR1 and CDR2 are MNHNS and SASEGT. The CDR3 covers 17 residues. Trimming stripped 4 bases from V and 2 bases from J, with 18 bases between. CDR3 protein: CASSGELVRYAGNTIYF. The CDR3 nucleotides read TGTGCCAGCAGTGGAGAACTGGTACGGTACGCTGGAAACACCATATATTTT.

This rearrangement joins TRBV19 to TRBJ1-3; 7 positions match TRBD1. After removal of 6 bases from V and 2 bases from J, the junction contained 13 bases not matched to a gene. The germline CDR1 and CDR2 sequences are LNHDA and SQIVND (reference sequence). The CDR3 is made up of 17 amino acids. DNA for the CDR3: TGTGCCAGTAGCGATCAGGTTAGACAGGGCGCTGGAAACACCATATATTTT. Translated: CASSDQVRQGAGNTIYF. The complete variable domain, with remaining parts taken from reference TRBV19 and TRBJ1-3, reads DGGITQSPKYLFRKEGQNVTLSCEQNLNHDAMYWYRQDPGQGLRLIYYSQIVNDFQKGDIAEGYSVSREKKESFPLTVTSAQKNPTAFYLCASSDQVRQGAGNTIYFGEGSWLTVV.